This T cell receptor (beta chain) was found in a study of cytomegalovirus exposure and HLA in healthy donors. Study results and limitations: The authors later found TCR association rates varying by HLA locus, with DRB1 most and HLA-C fewest.

With 0 bases clipped from V and 5 bases from J, the junction kept 7 bases outside the gene matches. This CDR3 has 15 amino acids. Germline lookup yields CDR1 SGDLS and CDR2 YYNGEE. The PCR had 60 Vbeta and 13 Jbeta primers. Sequencing was performed with immunoSEQ multiplex PCR; in TCRdb, only in-frame clones are kept and a portion is missing. The table includes about 200,000 clones, around 80% detected once. Points on this clone: No antigen is known for it.

This chain joins TRBV9 and TRBJ2-7; 8 nucleotides agree with TRBD2. The sample consisted of PBMCs. The sequence was obtained from a male donor in good health and CMV-seronegative. The CDR3 DNA is TGTGCCAGCAGCGTAGGCAGCGGGAGACGCGACGAGCAGTACTTC. Translating gives CASSVGSGRRDEQYF.